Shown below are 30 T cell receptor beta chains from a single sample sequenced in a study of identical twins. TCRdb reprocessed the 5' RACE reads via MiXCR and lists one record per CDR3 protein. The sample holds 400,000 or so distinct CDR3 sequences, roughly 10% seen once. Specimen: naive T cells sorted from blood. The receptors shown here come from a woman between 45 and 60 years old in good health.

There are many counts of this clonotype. CDR3 sequence (DNA): TGTGCCAGCAGAAGGATAGCGGGAGGGTCCTACAATGAGCAGTTCTTC. Protein sequence: CASRRIAGGSYNEQFF. This rearrangement joins TRBV11-2 to TRBJ2-1, with 11 bases that match TRBD2. Germline CDR1 is SGHAT and CDR2 is FQNNGV. This CDR3 has 16 amino acids. V lost 6 bases and J lost 1; bases outside the gene matches: 5. The complete variable domain, with remaining parts taken from reference TRBV11-2 and TRBJ2-1, reads EAGVAQSPRYKIIEKRQSVAFWCNPISGHATLYWYQQILGQGPKLLIQFQNNGVVDDSQLPKDRFSAERLKGVDSTLKIQPAKLEDSAVYLCASRRIAGGSYNEQFFGPGTRLTVL.

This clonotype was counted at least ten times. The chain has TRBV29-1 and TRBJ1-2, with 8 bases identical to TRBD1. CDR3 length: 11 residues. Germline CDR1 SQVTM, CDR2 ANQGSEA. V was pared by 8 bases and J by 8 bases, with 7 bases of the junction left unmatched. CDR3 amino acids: CSYRTGQGYTF. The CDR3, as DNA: TGCAGCTACAGGACAGGGCAAGGCTACACCTTC. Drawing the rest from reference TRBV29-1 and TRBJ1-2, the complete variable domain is SAVISQKPSRDICQRGTSLTIQCQVDSQVTMMFWYRQQPGQSLTLIATANQGSEATYESGFVIDKFPISRPNLTFSTLTVSNMSPEDSSIYLCSYRTGQGYTFGSGTRLTVV.

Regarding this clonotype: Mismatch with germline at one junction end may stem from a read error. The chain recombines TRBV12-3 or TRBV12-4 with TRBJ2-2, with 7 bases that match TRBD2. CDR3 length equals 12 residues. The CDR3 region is CASSLGAGELSF. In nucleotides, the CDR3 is TGTGCCAGCAGTTTAGGTGCGGGGGAGCTGTCTTTT.

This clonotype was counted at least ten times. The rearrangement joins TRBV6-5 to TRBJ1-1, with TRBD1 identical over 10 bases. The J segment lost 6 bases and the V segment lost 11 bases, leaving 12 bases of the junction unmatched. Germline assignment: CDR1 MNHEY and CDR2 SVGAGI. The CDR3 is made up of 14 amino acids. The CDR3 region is CAAEKGQGRSEAFF. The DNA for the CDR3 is TGTGCCGCCGAAAAGGGACAGGGGAGATCTGAAGCTTTCTTT.

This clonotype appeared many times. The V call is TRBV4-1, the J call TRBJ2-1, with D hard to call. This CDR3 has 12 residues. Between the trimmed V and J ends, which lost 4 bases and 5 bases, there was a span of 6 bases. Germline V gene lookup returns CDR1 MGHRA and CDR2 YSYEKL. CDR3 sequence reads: CASSPLNNEQFF. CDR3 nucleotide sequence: TGCGCCAGCAGCCCCTTAAACAATGAGCAGTTCTTC.

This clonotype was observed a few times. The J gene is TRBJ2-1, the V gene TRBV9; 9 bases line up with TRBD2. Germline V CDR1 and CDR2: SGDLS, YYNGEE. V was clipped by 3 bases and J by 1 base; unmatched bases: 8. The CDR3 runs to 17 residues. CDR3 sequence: CASSEFSGSRSYNEQFF. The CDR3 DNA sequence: TGTGCCAGCAGCGAATTTAGCGGGAGCAGGTCCTACAATGAGCAGTTCTTC.

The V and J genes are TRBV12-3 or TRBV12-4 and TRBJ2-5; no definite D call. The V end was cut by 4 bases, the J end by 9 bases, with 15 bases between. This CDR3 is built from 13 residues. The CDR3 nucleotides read TGTGCCAGCAGTTCCGGGCCCTTGTCGTCCCAGTACTTC. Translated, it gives CASSSGPLSSQYF.

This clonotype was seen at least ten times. The CDR3 reads CASSPERETQYF. DNA for the CDR3: TGTGCCAGCAGCCCTGAAAGGGAGACCCAGTACTTC. The chain carries TRBV28 and TRBJ2-5; D not resolved. V was shortened by 6 bases and J by 5 bases, with 10 bases between the two germline ends. Germline values: CDR1 MDHEN, CDR2 SYDVKM. This CDR3 comprises 12 residues.

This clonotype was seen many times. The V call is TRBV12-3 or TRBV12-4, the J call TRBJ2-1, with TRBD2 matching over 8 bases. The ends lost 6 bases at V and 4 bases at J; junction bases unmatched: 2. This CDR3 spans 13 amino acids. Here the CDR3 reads CASRLAEYNEQFF. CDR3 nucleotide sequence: TGTGCCAGCAGACTAGCGGAGTACAATGAGCAGTTCTTC.

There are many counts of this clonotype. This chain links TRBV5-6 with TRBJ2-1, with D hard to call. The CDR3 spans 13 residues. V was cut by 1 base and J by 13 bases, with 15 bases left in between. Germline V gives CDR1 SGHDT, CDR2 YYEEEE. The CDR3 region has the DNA TGTGCCAGCAGCTTGAGCGCCCTCCTGGTCCAGTTCTTC. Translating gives CASSLSALLVQFF.

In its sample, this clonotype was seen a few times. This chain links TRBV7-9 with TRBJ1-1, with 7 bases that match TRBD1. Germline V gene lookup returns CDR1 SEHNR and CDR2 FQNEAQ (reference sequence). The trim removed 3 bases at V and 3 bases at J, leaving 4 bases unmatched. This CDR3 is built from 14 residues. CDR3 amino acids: CASSFEQGYTEAFF. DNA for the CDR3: TGTGCCAGCAGCTTTGAACAGGGGTACACTGAAGCTTTCTTT.

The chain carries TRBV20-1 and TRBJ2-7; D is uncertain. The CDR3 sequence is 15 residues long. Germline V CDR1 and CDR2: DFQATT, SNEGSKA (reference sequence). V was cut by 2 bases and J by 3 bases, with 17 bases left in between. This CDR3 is CSARFRQSDLYEQYV. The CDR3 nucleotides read TGCAGTGCTAGATTCAGGCAATCAGACCTCTACGAGCAGTACGTC.

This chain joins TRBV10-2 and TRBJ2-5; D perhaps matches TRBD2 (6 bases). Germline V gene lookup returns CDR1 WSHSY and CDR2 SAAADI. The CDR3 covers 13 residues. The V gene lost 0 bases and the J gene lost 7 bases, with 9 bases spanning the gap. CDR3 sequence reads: CASSESRGWTQYF. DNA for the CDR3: TGCGCCAGCAGTGAGTCACGGGGGTGGACCCAGTACTTC.

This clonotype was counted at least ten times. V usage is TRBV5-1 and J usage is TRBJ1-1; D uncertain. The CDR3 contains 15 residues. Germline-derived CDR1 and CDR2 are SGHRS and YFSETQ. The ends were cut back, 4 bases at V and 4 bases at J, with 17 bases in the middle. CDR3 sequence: CASSPTGYGITEAFF. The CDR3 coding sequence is TGCGCCAGCAGCCCGACGGGCTATGGTATCACTGAAGCTTTCTTT.

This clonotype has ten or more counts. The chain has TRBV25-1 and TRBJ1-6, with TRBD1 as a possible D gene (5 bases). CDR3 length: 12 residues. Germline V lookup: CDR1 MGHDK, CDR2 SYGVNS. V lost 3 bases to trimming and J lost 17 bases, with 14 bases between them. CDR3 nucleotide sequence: TGTGCCAGCAGTGATCCCCCTGGACACGTCCACTTT. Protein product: CASSDPPGHVHF.

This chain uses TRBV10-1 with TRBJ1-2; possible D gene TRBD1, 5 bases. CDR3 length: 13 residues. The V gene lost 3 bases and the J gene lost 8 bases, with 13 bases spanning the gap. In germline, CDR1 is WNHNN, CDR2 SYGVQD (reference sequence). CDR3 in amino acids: CASSEEGSGGYTF. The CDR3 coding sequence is TGCGCCAGCAGTGAAGAGGGTTCAGGGGGCTACACCTTC.

CDR3 sequence: CASSWFEGSSYNEQFF. Written as DNA, the CDR3 is TGTGCCAGCAGCTGGTTTGAAGGGAGCTCCTACAATGAGCAGTTCTTC. The V call is TRBV11-2, the J call TRBJ2-1; D is possibly TRBD2 (5 bases). This CDR3 contains 16 residues. V lost 4 bases and J lost 0, with 13 bases in between. CDR1 and CDR2 (germline): SGHAT, FQNNGV.

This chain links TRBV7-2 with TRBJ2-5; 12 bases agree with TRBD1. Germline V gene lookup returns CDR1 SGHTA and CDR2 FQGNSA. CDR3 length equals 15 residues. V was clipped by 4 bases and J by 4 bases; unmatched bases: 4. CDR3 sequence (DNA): TGTGCCAGCAGCTCACCGGGACAGGGGGCAGAGACCCAGTACTTC. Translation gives CASSSPGQGAETQYF.

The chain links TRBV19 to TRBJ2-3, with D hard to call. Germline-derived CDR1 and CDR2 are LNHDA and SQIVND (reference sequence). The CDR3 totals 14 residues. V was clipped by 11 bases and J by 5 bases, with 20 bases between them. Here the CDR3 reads CACSVGVVGDTQYF. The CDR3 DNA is TGTGCCTGCTCAGTTGGAGTAGTTGGAGATACGCAGTATTTT.

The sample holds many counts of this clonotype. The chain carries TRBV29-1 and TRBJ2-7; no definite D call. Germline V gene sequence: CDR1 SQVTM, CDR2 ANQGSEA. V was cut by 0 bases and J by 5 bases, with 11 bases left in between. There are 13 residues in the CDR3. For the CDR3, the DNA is TGCAGCGTTGAAGATGGGTCATCGGACGAGCAGTACTTC. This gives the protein CSVEDGSSDEQYF.

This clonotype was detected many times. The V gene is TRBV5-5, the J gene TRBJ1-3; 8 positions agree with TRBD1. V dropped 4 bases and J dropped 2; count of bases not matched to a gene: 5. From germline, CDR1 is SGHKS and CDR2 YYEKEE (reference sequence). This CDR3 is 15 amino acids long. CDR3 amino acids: CASSRTGGAGNTIYF. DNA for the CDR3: TGTGCCAGCAGCCGAACAGGGGGTGCTGGAAACACCATATATTTT. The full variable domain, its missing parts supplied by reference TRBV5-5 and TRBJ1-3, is DAGVTQSPTHLIKTRGQQVTLRCSPISGHKSVSWYQQVLGQGPQFIFQYYEKEERGRGNFPDRFSARQFPNYSSELNVNALLLGDSALYLCASSRTGGAGNTIYFGEGSWLTVV.

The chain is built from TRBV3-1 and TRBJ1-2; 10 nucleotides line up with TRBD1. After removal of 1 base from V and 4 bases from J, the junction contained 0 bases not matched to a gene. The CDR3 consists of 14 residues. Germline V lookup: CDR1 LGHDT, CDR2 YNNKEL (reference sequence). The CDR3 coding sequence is TGTGCCAGCAGCCAAGGGACAGGGGGCTATGGCTACACCTTC. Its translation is CASSQGTGGYGYTF.

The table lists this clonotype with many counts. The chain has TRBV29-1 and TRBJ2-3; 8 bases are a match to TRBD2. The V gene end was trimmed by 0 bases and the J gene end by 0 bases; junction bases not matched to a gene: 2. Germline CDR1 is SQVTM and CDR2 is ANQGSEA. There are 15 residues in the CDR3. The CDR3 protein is CSVEDAGGSTDTQYF. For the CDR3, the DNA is TGCAGCGTTGAAGACGCGGGAGGCAGCACAGATACGCAGTATTTT.

CDR3 amino acids: CASSWLAGINEQFF. The CDR3 bases are TGTGCCAGCAGCTGGCTAGCGGGTATAAATGAGCAGTTCTTC. The chain recombines TRBV6-2 or TRBV6-3 with TRBJ2-1; 8 bases are a match to TRBD2. V gave up 6 bases and J gave up 7 bases; unmatched junction bases: 8. This CDR3 is 14 amino acids long. Germline-derived CDR1 and CDR2 are MNHEY and SVGEGT.

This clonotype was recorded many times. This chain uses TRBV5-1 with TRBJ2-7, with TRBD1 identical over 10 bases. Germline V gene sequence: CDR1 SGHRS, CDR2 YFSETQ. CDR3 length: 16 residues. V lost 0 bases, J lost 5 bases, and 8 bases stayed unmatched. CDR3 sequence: CASSLASGQGYHEQYF. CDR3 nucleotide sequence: TGCGCCAGCAGCTTGGCCTCGGGACAGGGGTACCACGAGCAGTACTTC.

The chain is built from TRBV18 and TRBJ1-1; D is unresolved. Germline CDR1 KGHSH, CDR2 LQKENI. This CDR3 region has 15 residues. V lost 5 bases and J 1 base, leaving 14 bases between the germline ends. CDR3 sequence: CASSSPEDWNTEAFF. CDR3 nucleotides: TGTGCCAGCTCATCGCCAGAGGACTGGAACACTGAAGCTTTCTTT.

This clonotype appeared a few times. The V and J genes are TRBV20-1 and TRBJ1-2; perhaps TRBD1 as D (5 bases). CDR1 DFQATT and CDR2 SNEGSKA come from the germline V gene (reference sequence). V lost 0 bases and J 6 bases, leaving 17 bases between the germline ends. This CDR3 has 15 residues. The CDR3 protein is CSARDRGRPSDGYTF. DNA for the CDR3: TGCAGTGCTAGAGATCGGGGCAGACCTTCTGATGGCTACACCTTC.

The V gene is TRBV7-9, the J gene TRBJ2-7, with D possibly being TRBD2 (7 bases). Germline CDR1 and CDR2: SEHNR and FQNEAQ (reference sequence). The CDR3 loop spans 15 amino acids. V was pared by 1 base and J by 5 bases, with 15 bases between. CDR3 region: CASSLDGGGAHEQYV. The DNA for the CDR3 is TGTGCCAGCAGCTTAGATGGTGGGGGGGCCCACGAGCAGTACGTC.

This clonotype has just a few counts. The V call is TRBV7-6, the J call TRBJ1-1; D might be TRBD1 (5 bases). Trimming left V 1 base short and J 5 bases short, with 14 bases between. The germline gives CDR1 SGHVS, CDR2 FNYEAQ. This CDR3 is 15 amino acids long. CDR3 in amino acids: CASSLGDGVGTEAFF. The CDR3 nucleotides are TGTGCCAGCAGCTTAGGGGACGGGGTTGGTACTGAAGCTTTCTTT.

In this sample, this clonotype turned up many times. The CDR3 nucleotides are TGTGCCAGCACAACGAGCGGAGCTTACAATGAGCAGTTCTTC. Translated: CASTTSGAYNEQFF. This chain links TRBV2 with TRBJ2-1; tentatively, D is TRBD2 (5 bases). CDR3 length: 14 amino acids. The germline V and J ends were trimmed by 7 bases and 4 bases, with 14 bases remaining between them. Germline CDR1 SNHLY, CDR2 FYNNEI.